Below, 22 T cell receptor beta chains from the same sample are listed, as sequenced in a study of patients and donors after allogeneic stem cell transplantation. TCRdb re-analysed the RT-PCR reads in MiXCR, keeping a single row per CDR3 protein. The sample carries some 960,000 distinct CDR3 sequences, about 20% recorded once. The sequencing input was blood, either unsorted or a sorted T cell fraction (not recorded which). These receptors originate from a human donor who was either an allogeneic HSCT recipient or a stem cell or donor lymphocyte infusion donor (not recorded which). It is not recorded whose cells these are; they may come from a transplant donor.

This clonotype was picked up a small number of times. The rearrangement uses TRBV20-1 and TRBJ2-1; 9 bases agree with TRBD2. V lost 5 bases, J lost 5 bases, and 10 bases stayed unmatched. The CDR3 length is 15 residues. CDR1 is DFQATT and CDR2 is SNEGSKA in the germline V gene (reference sequence). CDR3 loop: CSAGGAGGSDNEQFF. The CDR3 region has the DNA TGCAGTGCTGGGGGAGCGGGGGGCAGTGACAATGAGCAGTTCTTC.

The chain joins TRBV4-1 to TRBJ1-3; D might be TRBD1 (6 bases). V was pared by 1 base and J by 2 bases, with 15 bases between. Germline CDR1 and CDR2: MGHRA and YSYEKL. The CDR3 length is 17 residues. CDR3 sequence reads: CASSQGSRGSPGNTIYF. Here the CDR3 DNA reads TGCGCCAGCAGCCAAGGGAGCAGGGGCTCACCTGGAAACACCATATATTTT.

This clonotype was seen ten or more times. The V and J genes are TRBV5-1 and TRBJ2-7; 7 bases map to TRBD1. The V gene end was trimmed by 4 bases and the J gene end by 2 bases; junction bases not matched to a gene: 15. CDR1 is SGHRS, CDR2 YFSETQ, per germline. The CDR3 consists of 17 residues. The CDR3 protein is CASSLGQYGDRAYEQYF. The CDR3 DNA is TGCGCCAGCAGCCTGGGACAGTATGGTGATAGAGCCTACGAGCAGTACTTC.

The chain carries TRBV20-1 and TRBJ2-1, with 8 bases matching TRBD2. Germline trimming cut 2 bases from V and 0 bases from J; bases unmatched to any gene: 12. The CDR3 loop spans 18 amino acids. Germline V gene data show CDR1 as DFQATT and CDR2 as SNEGSKA (reference sequence). This chain's CDR3 is CSARFERERPYSYNEQFF. The CDR3 DNA is TGCAGTGCTAGATTCGAGCGGGAGAGACCTTACTCCTACAATGAGCAGTTCTTC.

Turning to this clonotype: A read error may account for a junction end that differs from germline. CDR3 in amino acids: CASSRDRGGLDTRYF. The CDR3 bases are TGTGCCAGCAGTCGGGACAGGGGGGGTCTAGATACGCGGTATTTT. The chain joins TRBV28 to TRBJ2-3, with 11 bases that match TRBD1. Germline CDR1 and CDR2: MDHEN and SYDVKM. This CDR3 comprises 15 residues. The complete variable domain, with remaining parts taken from reference TRBV28 and TRBJ2-3, reads DVKVTQSSRYLVKRTGEKVFLECVQDMDHENMFWYRQDPGLGLRLIYFSYDVKMKEKGDIPEGYSVSREKKERFSLILESASTNQTSMYLCASSRDRGGLDTRYFGPGTRLTVL.

In nucleotides, the CDR3 is TGTGCCAGTGACCGGACTAGCGGGAATCATGAGCAGTTCTTC. Amino acids: CASDRTSGNHEQFF. The V call is TRBV7-9, the J call TRBJ2-1; TRBD2 matches at 12 bases. The CDR3 covers 14 residues. J gave up 8 bases and V 9 bases, and 8 bases lay outside the gene matches. CDR1 is SEHNR, CDR2 FQNEAQ, per germline (reference sequence).

This clonotype was seen many times. This chain links TRBV5-1 with TRBJ2-1, with TRBD2 matching 11 bases. Germline CDR1 SGHRS, CDR2 YFSETQ. The length of the CDR3 is 17 residues. The trim removed 0 bases at V and 4 bases at J, leaving 6 bases unmatched. The CDR3 coding sequence is TGCGCCAGCAGCTTGGGGCCCTTAGCGGGGGGGTACAATGAGCAGTTCTTC. Translated: CASSLGPLAGGYNEQFF.

This rearrangement joins TRBV6-5 to TRBJ2-1; D remains ambiguous. The germline gives CDR1 MNHEY, CDR2 SVGAGI. Trimming pared 2 bases from V and 5 bases from J, leaving 10 bases between. This CDR3 comprises 14 residues. The CDR3 nucleotides read TGTGCCAGCAGTTACGTCCGGCAGAACAATGAGCAGTTCTTC. It encodes CASSYVRQNNEQFF.

In its sample, this clonotype was seen a few times. The chain recombines TRBV5-1 with TRBJ1-2, with 10 bases identical to TRBD1. In germline, CDR1 is SGHRS, CDR2 YFSETQ. V was pared by 3 bases and J by 5 bases, with 10 bases of the junction left unmatched. CDR3 size: 16 residues. CDR3 protein: CASSSTGQGVKYGYTF. In DNA, the CDR3 is TGCGCCAGCAGCTCAACCGGACAGGGGGTGAAGTATGGCTACACCTTC.

V is TRBV12-3 or TRBV12-4 and J is TRBJ2-7; the D gene is possibly TRBD2 (6 bases). The CDR3 has 17 residues. V was clipped by 6 bases and J by 1 base, with 22 bases between them. The CDR3 reads CASSPALARAGSYEQYF. Here the CDR3 DNA reads TGTGCCAGCAGCCCCGCTTTGGCGCGGGCGGGATCCTACGAGCAGTACTTC.

J is TRBJ2-7 and V is TRBV7-9; possibly TRBD2 for D (5 bases). Germline lookup yields CDR1 SEHNR and CDR2 FQNEAQ (reference sequence). Trimming took off 1 base at V and 5 bases at J, with 15 bases between the two ends. CDR3 length: 15 residues. CDR3 bases: TGTGCCAGCAGCTTAGTCTGGGAGCATTTGGACGAGCAGTACTTC. Protein product: CASSLVWEHLDEQYF. Using reference TRBV7-9 and TRBJ2-7 for the parts outside the CDR3, the full variable domain is DTGVSQNPRHKITKRGQNVTFRCDPISEHNRLYWYRQTLGQGPEFLTYFQNEAQLEKSRLLSDRFSAERPKGSFSTLEIQRTEQGDSAMYLCASSLVWEHLDEQYFGPGTRLTVT.

V usage is TRBV11-2 and J usage is TRBJ2-1; 10 positions match TRBD2. Losses at the gene ends were 0 bases for V and 1 base for J; bases not matched to a gene: 9. This CDR3 has 19 residues. Per the germline V gene, CDR1 is SGHAT and CDR2 is FQNNGV. The CDR3 sequence: CASSLDPSSGRLSYNEQFF. The CDR3 bases are TGTGCCAGCAGCTTAGACCCCTCTAGCGGGAGACTTTCCTACAATGAGCAGTTCTTC.

The chain joins TRBV11-2 to TRBJ2-1, with 8 bases matching TRBD2. This CDR3 region has 22 residues. Germline V gene data show CDR1 as SGHAT and CDR2 as FQNNGV. V dropped 0 bases and J dropped 1; count of bases not matched to a gene: 20. The CDR3 protein is CASSLDRWRLAGGDPSYNEQFF. The CDR3 nucleotides read TGTGCCAGCAGCTTAGATCGCTGGCGGCTAGCGGGCGGCGATCCTTCCTACAATGAGCAGTTCTTC.

The genes are TRBV12-3 or TRBV12-4 and TRBJ2-2; possible D gene TRBD1, 6 bases. The CDR3 has 12 amino acids. V was clipped by 5 bases and J by 14 bases, with 15 bases between them. DNA for the CDR3: TGTGCCAGCAGTCCGCGGACAGACCTCCTGTTTTTT. This sequence encodes CASSPRTDLLFF.

The chain joins TRBV18 to TRBJ2-1; 14 bases line up with TRBD2. V was clipped by 3 bases and J by 5 bases; unmatched bases: 15. This CDR3 contains 20 residues. The germline V gene has CDR1 KGHSH and CDR2 LQKENI. The CDR3 region has the DNA TGTGCCAGCTCACCCACGCGACTAGCGGGAGGGCCTACAGTAAACAATGAGCAGTTCTTC. Residues: CASSPTRLAGGPTVNNEQFF.

This chain's CDR3 is CASSADSLNEKLFF. The CDR3 DNA follows: TGTGCCAGCAGTGCCGACAGCCTAAATGAAAAACTGTTTTTT. The V gene is TRBV2, the J gene TRBJ1-4; possibly TRBD1 for D (5 bases). The V gene lost 4 bases and the J gene lost 5 bases, with 11 bases spanning the gap. This CDR3 spans 14 amino acids. Germline V gene lookup returns CDR1 SNHLY and CDR2 FYNNEI.

This chain joins TRBV7-2 and TRBJ2-2; 15 bases fit TRBD2. CDR3 size: 17 residues. Germline lookup yields CDR1 SGHTA and CDR2 FQGNSA. After removal of 5 bases from V and 4 bases from J, the junction contained 5 bases not matched to a gene. In nucleotides, the CDR3 is TGTGCCAGCAGCCGGACTAGCGGGGGGGCGGGCACCGGGGAGCTGTTTTTT. It encodes CASSRTSGGAGTGELFF.

J is TRBJ2-4 and V is TRBV7-2; D uncertain. CDR3 length: 15 residues. Germline V CDR1 and CDR2: SGHTA, FQGNSA. V was clipped by 0 bases and J by 0 bases, with 6 bases between them. The CDR3 is CASSLAPLAKNIQYF. The CDR3 DNA reads TGTGCCAGCAGCTTAGCTCCTCTAGCCAAAAACATTCAGTACTTC.

The chain combines TRBV20-1 with TRBJ2-7; D remains unclear. From germline, CDR1 is DFQATT and CDR2 SNEGSKA (reference sequence). Trimming removed 3 bases from V and 0 bases from J, with 9 bases in between. The CDR3 is made up of 13 amino acids. The CDR3 nucleotides are TGCAGTGCTAGCAGTATTCTCTCCTACGAGCAGTACTTC. It codes for CSASSILSYEQYF.

This clonotype was seen a handful of times. The J gene is TRBJ2-4, the V gene TRBV20-1; D unclear. Germline CDR1 reads DFQATT; CDR2 reads SNEGSKA (reference sequence). This CDR3 spans 15 amino acids. V was pared by 0 bases and J by 2 bases, with 11 bases between. CDR3 nucleotide sequence: TGCAGTGCTAGAGATTCCCGAGGTACCAAAAACATTCAGTACTTC. This translates into CSARDSRGTKNIQYF.

V usage is TRBV4-1 and J usage is TRBJ1-3, with D uncertain. The CDR3 loop spans 16 amino acids. Trimming removed 1 base from V and 0 bases from J, with 10 bases in between. CDR1 MGHRA and CDR2 YSYEKL come from the germline V gene. The CDR3 nucleotides read TGCGCCAGCAGCCAAGTTCTGTCAAGCTCTGGAAACACCATATATTTT. Its protein is CASSQVLSSSGNTIYF.

This clonotype has only a few counts. This chain links TRBV6-4 with TRBJ2-1; 10 nucleotides match TRBD2. This CDR3 region has 15 residues. J was trimmed by 3 bases and V by 4 bases; bases with no gene match: 3. CDR1 is MRHNA and CDR2 is SNTAGT in the germline V gene. The CDR3 DNA sequence: TGTGCCAGCAGTGGAAGCGGGGGGGGCTACAATGAGCAGTTCTTC. It specifies CASSGSGGGYNEQFF.